The 3 T cell receptor beta chains below come from one sample, sequenced in a study of blood T cell repertoires in COVID-19. Produced via immunoSEQ multiplex PCR; TCRdb's table is partial and in-frame only. The data show some 300,000 clones, under 90% seen once. The sample taken for sequencing was PBMCs or T cells enriched from blood (not recorded which). These receptors came from a woman between 50 and 59 years old who had been exposed to COVID-19.

This clone occurred once. V gene TRBV2 combines with J gene TRBJ2-2; a possible D gene is TRBD1 (5 bases). Germline-derived CDR1 and CDR2 are SNHLY and FYNNEI. V lost 7 bases, J lost 2 bases, and 11 bases lay in between. This CDR3 is built from 14 residues. CDR3 nucleotide sequence: TGTGCCAGCATGCCAGGGTTTAACACCGGGGAGCTGTTTTTT. Its protein is CASMPGFNTGELFF. Using reference TRBV2 and TRBJ2-2 for the parts outside the CDR3, the full variable domain is EPEVTQTPSHQVTQMGQEVILRCVPISNHLYFYWYRQILGQKVEFLVSFYNNEISEKSEIFDDQFSVERPDGSNFTLKIRSTKLEDSAMYFCASMPGFNTGELFFGEGSRLTVL.

The chain combines TRBV20-1 with TRBJ2-1; D uncertain. The CDR3 loop spans 11 amino acids. CDR1 and CDR2 (germline): DFQATT, SNEGSKA (reference sequence). V lost 0 bases, J lost 6 bases, and 3 bases lay in between. CDR3 protein: CSARDINEQFF. CDR3 bases: TGCAGTGCTAGAGACATCAATGAGCAGTTCTTC.

This clone was seen more than once but under ten times. The chain is built from TRBV19 and TRBJ1-4; the match to TRBD1 covers 7 bases. Per germline, CDR1 LNHDA and CDR2 SQIVND (reference sequence). This CDR3 contains 15 residues. J lost 11 bases, V lost 3 bases, and 12 bases had no gene match. In DNA, the CDR3 is TGTGCCAGTAGTATGGATGTGGGACAGAGAAATAAACTGTTTTTT. This sequence encodes CASSMDVGQRNKLFF.